These T cell receptor beta chains were read from a single sample in a study of PD-L1 blockade in urothelial cancer. The data were produced by immunoSEQ multiplex PCR, yet TCRdb's version contains in-frame clones alone and is incomplete. Of tens of thousands of clones in the sample, 85% to 90% were seen once. Source: PBMCs, taken around atezolizumab (anti-PD-L1) treatment. These receptors came from a man aged 55 to 69 with urothelial cancer. Both conserved end residues are part of each CDR3. D genes are given only for firm matches. Size tells how often a clone was seen (once, few, many) or the class of an expanded clone, and some rows leave it out.

V	D	J	size	CDR3	DNA
TRBV7-2	NA	TRBJ2-2	NA	CASSPGYSGELFF	TGTGCCAGCAGCCCCGGTTATTCCGGGGAGCTGTTTTTT
TRBV6-6	TRBD1	TRBJ2-2	NA	CASNPPGTANTGELFF	TGTGCCAGCAACCCCCCCGGGACAGCGAACACCGGGGAGCTGTTTTTT
TRBV21-1	NA	TRBJ1-5	NA	CASSKAGTGWAPQHF	TGTGCCAGCAGCAAAGCCGGGACAGGGTGGGCGCCCCAGCATTTT
TRBV27	NA	TRBJ1-5	NA	CASSLRTGNQPQHF	TGTGCCAGCAGTTTACGGACAGGCAATCAGCCCCAGCATTTT
TRBV7-8	NA	TRBJ2-3	NA	CASSRELTDTQYF	TGTGCCAGCAGCCGAGAACTCACAGATACGCAGTATTTT
TRBV28	NA	TRBJ2-7	NA	CASSPGRHYEQYF	TGTGCCAGCAGCCCGGGGAGACATTACGAGCAGTACTTC
TRBV30	NA	TRBJ1-5	once	CAWSPAGRGNQPQHF	TGTGCCTGGAGCCCGGCGGGGCGGGGCAATCAGCCCCAGCATTTT
TRBV7-2	TRBD2	TRBJ2-3	NA	CASSFGTSPDTQYF	TGTGCCAGCAGCTTCGGGACTAGCCCAGATACGCAGTATTTT
TRBV7-9	TRBD2	TRBJ2-3	NA	CASSLGLAGGLHSTDTQYF	TGTGCCAGCAGCTTAGGACTAGCGGGGGGCCTACACAGCACAGATACGCAGTATTTT
TRBV4-3	TRBD2	TRBJ2-3	NA	CASSQDMGGDTSTDTQYF	TGCGCCAGCAGCCAAGATATGGGGGGGGATACCTCCACAGATACGCAGTATTTT
TRBV11-2	TRBD1	TRBJ2-5	NA	CASSPDRGLWQETQYF	TGTGCCAGCAGCCCCGACAGGGGGCTATGGCAAGAGACCCAGTACTTC
TRBV7-9	TRBD2	TRBJ2-1	NA	CASSPSGSAGNEQFF	TGTGCCAGCAGCCCTAGCGGGAGTGCAGGCAATGAGCAGTTCTTC